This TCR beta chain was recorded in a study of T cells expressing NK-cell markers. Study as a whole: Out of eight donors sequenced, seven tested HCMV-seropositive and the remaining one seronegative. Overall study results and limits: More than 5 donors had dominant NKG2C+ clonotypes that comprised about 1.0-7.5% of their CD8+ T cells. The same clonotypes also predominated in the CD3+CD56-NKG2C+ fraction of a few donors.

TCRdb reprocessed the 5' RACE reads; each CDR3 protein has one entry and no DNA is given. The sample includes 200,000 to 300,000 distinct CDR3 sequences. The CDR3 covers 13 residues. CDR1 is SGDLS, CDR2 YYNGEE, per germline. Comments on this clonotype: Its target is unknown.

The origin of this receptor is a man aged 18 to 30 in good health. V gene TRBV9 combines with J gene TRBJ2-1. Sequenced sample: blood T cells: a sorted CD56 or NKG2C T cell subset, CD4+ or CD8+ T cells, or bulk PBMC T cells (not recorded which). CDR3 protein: CASSVLDYNEQFF.